This TCR beta chain is from a study of beta chain features in type 1 diabetes. Germline V gives CDR1 SGHRS, CDR2 YFSETQ. This CDR3 has 14 residues. V was pared by 4 bases and J by 0 bases, with 10 bases between. Sequencing targeted expressed TCRB transcripts, as all isolated RNA had been reverse transcribed. This table comes from immunoSEQ multiplex PCR, and its TCRdb copy is limited to in-frame clones, with some not included. The sample has about 260,000 clones, 20% seen once; the top ten hold 0.028%. Study observations and caveats: Patients with Type 1 diabetes showed moderately but significantly shorter TCRB CDR3s in all four CD4+ subsets.

This clone was seen a handful of times. The antigen is unknown. The rearrangement joins TRBV5-1 to TRBJ1-1; weak D call: TRBD1 (5 bases). The receptor comes from a woman aged 40-49 years with type 1 diabetes. Sequencing input: naive CD4+ T cells from blood. CDR3 sequence reads: CASSQGFVNTEAFF. DNA of the CDR3: TGCGCCAGCAGCCAGGGTTTTGTGAACACTGAAGCTTTCTTT.